A single sample gave rise to the 15 T cell receptor beta chains below, sequenced in a study of T cells in Graves' hyperthyroidism and ophthalmopathy. RNA transcripts provided the source from which TCR beta CDR3 regions were amplified. Initially, a first-round RT-PCR of the TCR CDR3 employed the HTBI primer set. TCRdb passed the multiplex PCR reads through MiXCR, listing each CDR3 protein once. The sample holds 600,000 to 700,000 distinct CDR3 sequences; 45% are singletons and the top ten take 6.5% to 9%. The material sequenced was peripheral blood or thyroid tissue (not recorded which). These TCRs come from an adult man with Graves' disease, either hyperthyroidism or ophthalmopathy (not recorded which).

The sample holds a few counts of this clonotype. The chain recombines TRBV5-1 with TRBJ2-2; TRBD1 is a possible D gene (5 bases). Germline CDR1 SGHRS, CDR2 YFSETQ. This CDR3 is built from 14 residues. V was clipped by 2 bases and J by 7 bases, with 12 bases between them. The DNA of the CDR3 is TGCGCCAGCAGCTTAGCAGGGCTGGGCGGGGAGCTGTTTTTT. It yields the protein CASSLAGLGGELFF.

The table lists this clonotype with many counts. This chain connects TRBV7-9 to TRBJ1-1; no reliable D call. V lost 5 bases, J lost 5 bases, and 18 bases lay in between. This CDR3 has 15 amino acids. Germline V gene lookup returns CDR1 SEHNR and CDR2 FQNEAQ (reference sequence). The DNA of the CDR3 is TGTGCCAGCAGCCCCGAGGCGGTCGGAGGGACTGAAGCTTTCTTT. Its translation: CASSPEAVGGTEAFF.

This clonotype was seen more than once but under ten times. The gene calls are TRBV7-2 and TRBJ2-7, with TRBD1 matching 7 bases. CDR3 size: 13 residues. Losses at the gene ends were 5 bases for V and 3 bases for J; bases not matched to a gene: 4. In germline, CDR1 is SGHTA, CDR2 FQGNSA. The CDR3 reads CASSEGQIYEQYF. As DNA, the CDR3 is TGTGCCAGCAGCGAGGGACAGATCTACGAGCAGTACTTC.

This clonotype has a handful of counts. The V gene is TRBV7-9, the J gene TRBJ2-7; TRBD1 or TRBD2 may be the D gene (5 bases each). V lost 7 bases and J 2 bases, leaving 9 bases between the germline ends. The CDR3 has 12 residues. The germline V gene has CDR1 SEHNR and CDR2 FQNEAQ (reference sequence). For the CDR3, the DNA is TGTGCCAGCAACCGGGACCCCTACGAGCAGTACTTC. This gives the protein CASNRDPYEQYF.

The chain has TRBV5-1 and TRBJ1-4; D is unclear. This CDR3 comprises 15 residues. Per the germline V gene, CDR1 is SGHRS and CDR2 is YFSETQ. Trimming removed 0 bases from V and 4 bases from J, with 10 bases in between. CDR3 coding DNA: TGCGCCAGCAGCTTGGCGTCAGCTATTAATGAAAAACTGTTTTTT. Encoded protein: CASSLASAINEKLFF. The entire variable domain, with the rest obtained from reference TRBV5-1 and TRBJ1-4, is as follows: KAGVTQTPRYLIKTRGQQVTLSCSPISGHRSVSWYQQTPGQGLQFLFEYFSETQRNKGNFPGRFSGRQFSNSRSEMNVSTLELGDSALYLCASSLASAINEKLFFGSGTQLSVL.

The chain employs TRBV29-1 and TRBJ1-6; TRBD1 is a possible D gene (6 bases). Germline loops: CDR1 SQVTM, CDR2 ANQGSEA. The CDR3 consists of 12 residues. V shed 7 bases and J shed 10 bases, with 14 bases lying between them. The chain's CDR3 is CSAGGIGSPLHF. The CDR3 DNA reads TGCAGCGCTGGGGGCATAGGGTCACCCCTCCACTTT.

As for this clonotype: One junction end does not reproduce the germline sequence, and a read error may be involved. The chain recombines TRBV7-9 with TRBJ2-5; TRBD2 matches 7 bases. Germline CDR1 is SEHNR and CDR2 is FQNEAQ (reference sequence). The CDR3 is 15 amino acids. The CDR3 here is CASSVGARGGETQYF. The CDR3 DNA reads as TGTGCTAGCAGCGTTGGGGCGCGGGGAGGGGAGACCCAGTACTTC.

Notes on this clonotype: A much larger clone is a single base away; this may be a read error. This rearrangement joins TRBV7-8 to TRBJ2-7, with 10 nucleotides matching TRBD2. The CDR3 totals 15 residues. Germline V lookup: CDR1 SGHVS, CDR2 FQNEAQ. CDR3 amino acids: CTSSSKREGSSEQYF. In DNA, the CDR3 is TGTACCAGCAGCTCAAAGCGGGAGGGCTCGAGCGAGCAGTACTTC. Combining the CDR3 with reference TRBV7-8 and TRBJ2-7 gives the whole variable domain GAGVSQSPRYKVAKRGQDVALRCDPISGHVSLFWYQQALGQGPEFLTYFQNEAQLDKSGLPSDRFFAERPEGSVSTLKIQRTQQEDSAVYLCTSSSKREGSSEQYFGPGTRLTVT.

The chain recombines TRBV5-1 with TRBJ2-5, with 9 bases identical to TRBD1. The V segment lost 3 bases and the J segment 2 bases; nucleotides outside the gene matches: 5. Germline loops: CDR1 SGHRS, CDR2 YFSETQ. This CDR3 comprises 15 residues. The DNA for the CDR3 is TGCGCCAGCAGCTACAGCGGGACAGGGCAAGAGACCCAGTACTTC. It translates to CASSYSGTGQETQYF.

V usage is TRBV7-3 and J usage is TRBJ1-1; D is unresolved. Germline CDR1 reads SGHTA; CDR2 reads FQGTGA. The CDR3 consists of 13 residues. Trimming took off 6 bases at V and 1 base at J, with 9 bases between the two ends. CDR3 region: CASSFYKNTEAFF. CDR3 DNA: TGTGCCAGCAGTTTTTACAAGAACACTGAAGCTTTCTTT.

This chain uses TRBV24-1 with TRBJ2-2; 10 bases map to TRBD2. Losses at the gene ends were 4 bases for V and 2 bases for J; bases not matched to a gene: 6. Germline CDR1 and CDR2: KGHDR and SFDVKD. The CDR3 extends over 17 amino acids. The CDR3 spells CATSETGTSVNTGELFF. CDR3 DNA sequence: TGTGCCACCAGTGAAACCGGGACTAGCGTCAACACCGGGGAGCTGTTTTTT.

The gene calls are TRBV7-9 and TRBJ1-4, with D possibly matching TRBD1 (5 bases). Germline V gene lookup returns CDR1 SEHNR and CDR2 FQNEAQ (reference sequence). The V end lost 5 bases, the J end lost 3 bases, and 13 bases lay between the germline ends. The CDR3 sequence is 15 residues long. The DNA of the CDR3 is TGTGCCAGCAGCCAGGCAGGGCTTTCTAATGAAAAACTGTTTTTT. This translates into CASSQAGLSNEKLFF.

As to this clonotype: This may be a read error: a much more frequent sequence differs by one nucleotide. This chain connects TRBV14 to TRBJ1-5, with no clear D. Germline V gene sequence: CDR1 SGHDN, CDR2 FVKESK. This CDR3 is 15 amino acids long. The CDR3 sequence: CASSPRPSTDQPRHF. CDR3 coding DNA: TGTGCCAGCAGCCCTCGTCCATCGACGGATCAGCCCCGGCATTTT.

The genes are TRBV19 and TRBJ1-1, with D perhaps TRBD1 (5 bases). This CDR3 has 12 amino acids. The ends were cut back, 11 bases at V and 8 bases at J, with 18 bases in the middle. In germline, CDR1 is LNHDA, CDR2 SQIVND (reference sequence). CDR3 sequence reads: CAWTGAGSEAFF. Here the CDR3 DNA reads TGTGCCTGGACCGGGGCAGGGAGCGAAGCTTTCTTT.

In this sample, this clonotype turned up a few times. In DNA form, the CDR3 reads TGTGCCAGCAGTTACCGGGACGGTAGCAATCAGCCCCAGCATTTT. It codes for CASSYRDGSNQPQHF. V gene TRBV2 combines with J gene TRBJ1-5, with a tentative D call TRBD1 (5 bases). Trimming cost V 5 bases and J 0 bases, with 11 bases left between them. The germline CDR1 and CDR2 sequences are SNHLY and FYNNEI. This CDR3 is 15 amino acids long. The full variable domain, with the rest looked up from reference TRBV2 and TRBJ1-5, is EPEVTQTPSHQVTQMGQEVILRCVPISNHLYFYWYRQILGQKVEFLVSFYNNEISEKSEIFDDQFSVERPDGSNFTLKIRSTKLEDSAMYFCASSYRDGSNQPQHFGDGTRLSIL.